This entry concerns a single T cell receptor beta chain. The CDR3 totals 15 residues. Germline V CDR1 and CDR2: MNHEY, SMNVEV (reference sequence). Trimming took 5 bases from V and 0 from J, leaving 11 bases between them. This specimen comes from a study of blood T cell repertoires in COVID-19. Study-wide background: Sample material is recorded as cDNA or gDNA derived from T cells, B-cell-depleted T cells, or PBMCs.

Seattle participants joined during active infection and were tracked over time. Original processing notes: Reference gene primer amplification yielded estimated nucleated cell counts. TCRdb's copy holds only in-frame clones and misses some; the assay was immunoSEQ multiplex PCR. V, J and clone size are those of that table, while D and trimming were read from the DNA. Of 260,000 or so clones in the sample, roughly four fifths were seen once. The genes are TRBV27 and TRBJ2-4; possible D gene TRBD2, 5 bases. Sequencing used peripheral blood. The clonotype originates from a woman older than 75 with COVID-19, enrolled during active disease. The CDR3 DNA follows: TGTGCCAGCAGTCAAGCGGTCCTAGCCAAAAACATTCAGTACTTC. It specifies CASSQAVLAKNIQYF.